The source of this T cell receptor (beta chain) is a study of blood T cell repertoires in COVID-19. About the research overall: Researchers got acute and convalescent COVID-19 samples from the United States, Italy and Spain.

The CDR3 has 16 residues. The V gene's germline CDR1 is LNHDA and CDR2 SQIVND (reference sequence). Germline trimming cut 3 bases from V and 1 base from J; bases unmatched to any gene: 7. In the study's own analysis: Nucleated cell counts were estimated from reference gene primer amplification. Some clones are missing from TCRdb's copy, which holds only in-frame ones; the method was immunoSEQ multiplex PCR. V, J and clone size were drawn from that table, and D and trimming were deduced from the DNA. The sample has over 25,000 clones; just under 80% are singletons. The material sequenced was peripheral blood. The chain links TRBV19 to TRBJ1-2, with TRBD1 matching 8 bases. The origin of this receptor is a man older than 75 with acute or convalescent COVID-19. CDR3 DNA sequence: TGTGCCAGTAGTATCCCAGGGGGCGCGGATAACTATGGCTACACCTTC. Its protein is CASSIPGGADNYGYTF.